These T cell receptor beta chains were read from a single sample in a study of blood T cell repertoires in COVID-19. Only in-frame clones appear in the TCRdb table, and some are missing; sequencing was by immunoSEQ multiplex PCR. The data contain about 92,000 clones, roughly 76% of them singletons. The sample taken for sequencing was peripheral blood. These receptors all stem from an elderly woman with active or convalescent COVID-19. Each CDR3 is given with its conserved first and last residue. A D gene is named only where the DNA matches it firmly. A row's size may be missing; if present it is once, few, many or a size class.

size | D | J | V | DNA | CDR3
- | TRBD1 | TRBJ2-1 | TRBV7-7 | TGTGCTAGCAGCCCTTCTGGGACAGCTGGCAATGAGCAGTTCTTC | CASSPSGTAGNEQFF
- | - | TRBJ1-4 | TRBV5-4 | TGTGCCAGCAGCCTCTCGACAGCAACTAATGAAAAACTGTTTTTT | CASSLSTATNEKLFF
- | - | TRBJ1-2 | TRBV28 | TGTGCCAGCTCCTTTGGACAGTTTCTCTATGGCTACACCTTC | CASSFGQFLYGYTF
once | TRBD2 | TRBJ2-3 | TRBV5-1 | TGCGCCAGCAGCTGGACTAGCGGGGGGAACACAGATACGCAGTATTTT | CASSWTSGGNTDTQYF
- | - | TRBJ1-2 | TRBV12-1 | TGTGCCAGCAGCTCCTTGGCTGACAGGATCTATGGCTACACCTTC | CASSSLADRIYGYTF
once | - | TRBJ2-7 | TRBV6-4 | TGTGCCAGCAGCGGATTCACTCATAGCGGCTCCTACGAGCAGTACTTC | CASSGFTHSGSYEQYF
- | TRBD2 | TRBJ2-3 | TRBV2 | TGTGCCAGCAGGAAACTAGCGGGGGCGGGGTGGGGCACAGATACGCAGTATTTT | CASRKLAGAGWGTDTQYF
- | - | TRBJ1-5 | TRBV28 | TGTGCCAGCAGTATTGGGGGAGGTCATCAGCCCCAGCATTTT | CASSIGGGHQPQHF
- | - | TRBJ1-5 | TRBV2 | TGTGCCAGCAGTGAATTTCCAGGGGACGGGCAGCCCCAGCATTTT | CASSEFPGDGQPQHF
- | - | TRBJ2-3 | TRBV7-2 | TGTGCCAGCAGCTTAAACGCCAGGGTATACACACAGGCAGATACGCAGTATTTT | CASSLNARVYTQADTQYF
- | TRBD2 | TRBJ2-3 | TRBV10-1 | TGCGCCAGCAGTGAATCTAGCGGGAGGTTCACAGATACGCAGTATTTT | CASSESSGRFTDTQYF
- | TRBD1 | TRBJ1-2 | TRBV28 | TGTGCCACCCCGGGACAGGTGTATGGCTACACCTTC | CATPGQVYGYTF
once | - | TRBJ1-4 | TRBV6-2/TRBV6-3 | TGTGCCAGCAGCACGGGAGGTGCAACTAATGAAAAACTGTTTTTT | CASSTGGATNEKLFF
- | - | TRBJ2-3 | TRBV3-1/TRBV3-2 | TGTGCCAGCAGCCGGTGGGAGAGCACAGATACGCAGTATTTT | CASSRWESTDTQYF
- | TRBD1 | TRBJ1-6 | TRBV7-2 | TGTGCCAGCAGTTACGACTTTCGGACAGGGTTTAATTCACCCCTCCACTTT | CASSYDFRTGFNSPLHF
once | - | TRBJ1-4 | TRBV19 | TGTGCCAGTAGTATAGGCGGCGGTGAAAAACTGTTTTTT | CASSIGGGEKLFF
- | - | TRBJ1-1 | TRBV12-3/TRBV12-4 | TGTGCCAGCAGTTTCGGGGTGACTGAAGCTTTCTTT | CASSFGVTEAFF
- | TRBD1 | TRBJ2-3 | TRBV9 | TGTGCCAGCAGCTCCGGACAGGACACAGATACGCAGTATTTT | CASSSGQDTDTQYF
- | - | TRBJ1-5 | TRBV18 | TGTGCCAGCTCAAAACAGGGCGTCGGTCAGCCCCAGCATTTT | CASSKQGVGQPQHF
- | - | TRBJ2-3 | TRBV7-2 | TGTGCCAGCAAGATTCAGGGGACAGATACGCAGTATTTT | CASKIQGTDTQYF
- | - | TRBJ2-5 | TRBV6-2/TRBV6-3 | TGTGCCAGCAGTTATATAGCGGAGACCCAGTACTTC | CASSYIAETQYF
few | - | TRBJ2-1 | TRBV6-6 | TGTGCCAGCAGTTACAAGGGGGAGCAGTTCTTC | CASSYKGEQFF
- | TRBD2 | TRBJ2-1 | TRBV25-1 | TGTGCCAGCAGTTCATGGTCTAGCGGGAGTAATGAGCAGTTCTTC | CASSSWSSGSNEQFF
once | TRBD2 | TRBJ2-1 | TRBV30 | TGTGCCTGGGGGGGGGAGCGGGGCAATGAGCAGTTCTTC | CAWGGERGNEQFF
- | TRBD1 | TRBJ2-7 | TRBV5-6 | TGTGCCAGCAGCCGGACCGGGACAGGACGCGAGCAGTACTTC | CASSRTGTGREQYF
- | - | TRBJ2-2 | TRBV2 | TGTGCCAGCAGTGAATTGGGGGCTGTAAACACCGGGGAGCTGTTTTTT | CASSELGAVNTGELFF
few | TRBD1 | TRBJ2-7 | TRBV6-5 | TGTGCCAGCAGCCGGGACAGAGCCTACGAGCAGTACTTC | CASSRDRAYEQYF
- | TRBD2 | TRBJ2-1 | TRBV3-1/TRBV3-2 | TGTGCCAGCAGCCTACTAGCGGCCTCCTACAATGAGCAGTTCTTC | CASSLLAASYNEQFF
- | - | TRBJ1-1 | TRBV3-1/TRBV3-2 | TGTGCCAGCAGCCAAGGGGACACCCACACTGAAGCTTTCTTT | CASSQGDTHTEAFF
- | TRBD2 | TRBJ2-3 | TRBV6-6 | TGTGCCAGCAGTCCTATTGGACTAGCGGAGGGTCGCACAGATACGCAGTATTTT | CASSPIGLAEGRTDTQYF
- | - | TRBJ2-2 | TRBV7-2 | TGTGCCAGCAGCTTCGGGGAAACCGGGGAGCTGTTTTTT | CASSFGETGELFF
- | - | TRBJ1-2 | TRBV10-3 | TGTGCCATCAGCGAGACAGCCCTTCTTAACTATGGCTACACCTTC | CAISETALLNYGYTF
- | - | TRBJ1-2 | TRBV24-1 | TGTGCCACCCCCCGGGGGTGGTCCAACTATGGCTACACCTTC | CATPRGWSNYGYTF
- | - | TRBJ1-2 | TRBV15 | TGTGCCACCAGCAGAGATCGGGAGATCCGCGGCTACACCTTC | CATSRDREIRGYTF
- | TRBD1 | TRBJ1-5 | TRBV6-2/TRBV6-3 | TGTGCCAGCAGTTACGCCACAGGGGTTACCAATCAGCCCCAGCATTTT | CASSYATGVTNQPQHF
- | - | TRBJ2-2 | TRBV5-8 | TGTGCCAGCAGCTATATAGCGTCTGCAGGGGAGCTGTTTTTT | CASSYIASAGELFF
- | TRBD2 | TRBJ2-1 | TRBV11-2 | TGTGCCAGCAGCGGTAGCGGGGGGGGGACCTACAATGAGCAGTTCTTC | CASSGSGGGTYNEQFF
- | - | TRBJ2-5 | TRBV5-1 | TGCGCCAGCAGCTTAACTTGGGGCAAAGAGACCCAGTACTTC | CASSLTWGKETQYF
- | TRBD1 | TRBJ1-1 | TRBV5-4 | TGTGCCAGCAGTCGTGCCCAGGGGGCGCAGGACACTGAAGCTTTCTTT | CASSRAQGAQDTEAFF
- | - | TRBJ2-1 | TRBV5-4 | TGTGCCAGCAGCTTGGGAAAGGGAGGATACAATGAGCAGTTCTTC | CASSLGKGGYNEQFF
- | - | TRBJ2-1 | TRBV7-2 | TGTGCCAGCAGCTTGGGTTTCTACGAGGGGCAGTTCTTC | CASSLGFYEGQFF
- | - | TRBJ1-2 | TRBV29-1 | TGCAGCGTTGTACAAAGCGGACGAGAGGGCTACACCTTC | CSVVQSGREGYTF